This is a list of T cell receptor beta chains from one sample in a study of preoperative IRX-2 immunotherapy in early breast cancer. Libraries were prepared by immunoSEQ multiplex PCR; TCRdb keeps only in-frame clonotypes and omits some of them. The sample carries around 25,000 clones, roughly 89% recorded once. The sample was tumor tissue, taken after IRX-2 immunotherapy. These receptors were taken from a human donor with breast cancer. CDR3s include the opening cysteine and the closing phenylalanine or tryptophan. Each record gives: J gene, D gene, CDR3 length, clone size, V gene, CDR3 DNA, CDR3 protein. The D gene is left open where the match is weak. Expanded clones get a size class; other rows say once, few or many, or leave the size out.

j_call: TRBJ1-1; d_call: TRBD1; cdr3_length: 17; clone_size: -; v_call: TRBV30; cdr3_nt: TGTGCCTGGAGTGCCCTTAGGGACAGGAGGACGAACACTGAAGCTTTCTTT; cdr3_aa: CAWSALRDRRTNTEAFF
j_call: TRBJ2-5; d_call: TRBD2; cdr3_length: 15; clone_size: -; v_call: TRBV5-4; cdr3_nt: TGTGCCAGCAGCTTAGGGACTAGCGGCAGCGGGGACCAGTACTTC; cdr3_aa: CASSLGTSGSGDQYF
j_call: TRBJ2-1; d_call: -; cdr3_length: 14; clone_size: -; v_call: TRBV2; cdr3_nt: TGTGCCAGCAAGGTCAGCGGCTCCTACAATGAGCAGTTCTTC; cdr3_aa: CASKVSGSYNEQFF
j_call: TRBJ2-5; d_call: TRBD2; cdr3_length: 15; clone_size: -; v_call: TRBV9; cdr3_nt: TGTGCCAGCAGCGTTCGACTAGGAGCGGGGGAGACCCAGTACTTC; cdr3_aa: CASSVRLGAGETQYF
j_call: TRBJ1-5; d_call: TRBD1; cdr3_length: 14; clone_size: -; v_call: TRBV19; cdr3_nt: TGTGCCAGTAGCCAACAGGGGGCGGGACAGCCCCAGCATTTT; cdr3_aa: CASSQQGAGQPQHF
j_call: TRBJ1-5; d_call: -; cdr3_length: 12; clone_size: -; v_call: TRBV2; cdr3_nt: TGTGCCAGCAATTCGTATCAGGAGCCCCAGCATTTT; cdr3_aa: CASNSYQEPQHF
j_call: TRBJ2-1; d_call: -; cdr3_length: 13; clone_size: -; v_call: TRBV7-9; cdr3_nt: TGTGCCAGCAGCCCTCTCTCCTACAATGAGCAGTTCTTC; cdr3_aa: CASSPLSYNEQFF
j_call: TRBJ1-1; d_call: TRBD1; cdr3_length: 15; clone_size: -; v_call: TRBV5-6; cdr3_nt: TGTGCCAGCAGCTTGTCAGGGGGACAAGTCACTGAAGCTTTCTTT; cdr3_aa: CASSLSGGQVTEAFF
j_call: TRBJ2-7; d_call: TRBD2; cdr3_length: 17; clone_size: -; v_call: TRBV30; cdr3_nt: TGTGCCTGGAGTAGGTTTAGCGGGGGGTACAACTCCTACGAGCAGTACTTC; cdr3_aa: CAWSRFSGGYNSYEQYF
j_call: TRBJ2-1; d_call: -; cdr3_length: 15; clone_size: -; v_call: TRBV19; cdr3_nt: TGTGCCAGTAGTCCCCGACAGGACTCCTACAATGAGCAGTTCTTC; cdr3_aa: CASSPRQDSYNEQFF
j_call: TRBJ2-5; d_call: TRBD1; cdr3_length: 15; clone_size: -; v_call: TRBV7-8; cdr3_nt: TGTGCCAGCAGCTCGGGGACAGCCAAAAAAGAGACCCAGTACTTC; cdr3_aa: CASSSGTAKKETQYF
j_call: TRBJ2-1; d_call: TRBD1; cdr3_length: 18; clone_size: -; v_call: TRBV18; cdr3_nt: TGTGCCAGCTCATCGTTGGGTCGAGGGACAGGGAGCTACAATGAGCAGTTCTTC; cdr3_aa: CASSSLGRGTGSYNEQFF
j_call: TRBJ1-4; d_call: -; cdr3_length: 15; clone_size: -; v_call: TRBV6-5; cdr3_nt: TGTGCCAGCAGTAGGGGGGGGACTGCTAATGAAAAACTGTTTTTT; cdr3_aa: CASSRGGTANEKLFF
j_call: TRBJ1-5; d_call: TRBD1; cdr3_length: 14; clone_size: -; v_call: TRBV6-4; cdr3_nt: TGTGCCAGCAGCGCCACTGCACAGGGGCAGCCCCAGCATTTT; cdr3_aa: CASSATAQGQPQHF
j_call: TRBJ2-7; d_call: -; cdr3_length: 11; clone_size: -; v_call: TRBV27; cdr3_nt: TGTGCCAGCAGTTTAAGGGGCGAGCAGTACTTC; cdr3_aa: CASSLRGEQYF
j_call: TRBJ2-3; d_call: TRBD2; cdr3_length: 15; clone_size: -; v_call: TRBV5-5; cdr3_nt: TGTGCCAGCAGCTTGGTAGCGGGGGGGGCAGATACGCAGTATTTT; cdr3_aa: CASSLVAGGADTQYF
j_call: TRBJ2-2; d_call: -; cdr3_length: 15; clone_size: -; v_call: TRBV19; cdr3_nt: TGTGCCAGTAGTATGTATAGGGCCAACACCGGGGAGCTGTTTTTT; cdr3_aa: CASSMYRANTGELFF
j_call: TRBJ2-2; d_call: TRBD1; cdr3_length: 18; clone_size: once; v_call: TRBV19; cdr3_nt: TGTGCCAGTCACAGGGGGCGGGAGCTCGGATGGGGCACCGGGGAGCTGTTTTTT; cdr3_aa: CASHRGRELGWGTGELFF
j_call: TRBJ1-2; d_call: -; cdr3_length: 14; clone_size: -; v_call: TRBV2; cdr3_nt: TGTGCCAGCAGTGAAGCCCGATCCCTGGACGGCTACACCTTC; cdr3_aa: CASSEARSLDGYTF
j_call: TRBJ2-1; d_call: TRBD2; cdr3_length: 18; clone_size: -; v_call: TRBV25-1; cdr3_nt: TGTGCCAGCAGTTCTCCTATGGGCGGGGGACCTTCCTACAATGAGCAGTTCTTC; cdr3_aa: CASSSPMGGGPSYNEQFF
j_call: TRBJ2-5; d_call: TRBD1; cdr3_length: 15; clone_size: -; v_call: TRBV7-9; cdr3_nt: TGTGCCAGCAGCTTCCTGACAGGGATCCAAGAGACCCAGTACTTC; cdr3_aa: CASSFLTGIQETQYF
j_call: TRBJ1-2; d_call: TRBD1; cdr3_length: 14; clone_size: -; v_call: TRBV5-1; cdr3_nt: TGCGCCAGCAGCCAGGGACAGGGGAACTATGGCTACACCTTC; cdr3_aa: CASSQGQGNYGYTF
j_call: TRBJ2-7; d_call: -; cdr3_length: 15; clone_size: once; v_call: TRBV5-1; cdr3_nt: TGCGCCAGCAGCTTGGATACAGGATTGATCTACGAGCAGTACTTC; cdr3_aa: CASSLDTGLIYEQYF
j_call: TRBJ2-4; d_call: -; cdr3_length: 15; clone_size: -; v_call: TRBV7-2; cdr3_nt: TGTGCCAGCAGCTTTGGACTGTTAACGCAAAACATTCAGTACTTC; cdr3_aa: CASSFGLLTQNIQYF
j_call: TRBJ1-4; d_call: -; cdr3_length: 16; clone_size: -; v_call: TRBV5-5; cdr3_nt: TGTGCCAGCAGCTTGGCCCCGCAGGGATCAAAGGAAAAACTGTTTTTT; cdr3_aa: CASSLAPQGSKEKLFF
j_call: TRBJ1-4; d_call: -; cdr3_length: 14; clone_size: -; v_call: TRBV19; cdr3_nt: TGTGCCAGTAGTATAACACAGCTTTCTGAAAAACTGTTTTTT; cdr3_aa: CASSITQLSEKLFF
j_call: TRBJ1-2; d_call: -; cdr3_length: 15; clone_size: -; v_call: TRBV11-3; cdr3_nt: TGTGCCAGCAGCCCACGATCCGGGACCTCCCATGGCTACACCTTC; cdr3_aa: CASSPRSGTSHGYTF
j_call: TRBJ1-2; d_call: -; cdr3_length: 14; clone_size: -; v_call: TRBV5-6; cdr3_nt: TGTGCCAGCAACGAACAGGGCGCTAACTATGGCTACACCTTC; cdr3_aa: CASNEQGANYGYTF
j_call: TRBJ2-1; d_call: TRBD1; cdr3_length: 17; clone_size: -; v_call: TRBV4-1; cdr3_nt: TGCGCCAGCAGCCAAACGGGCGTAGGACAGGGGGCCGATGAGCAGTTCTTC; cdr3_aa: CASSQTGVGQGADEQFF
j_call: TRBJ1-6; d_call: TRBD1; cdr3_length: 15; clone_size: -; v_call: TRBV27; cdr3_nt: TGTGCCAGCAGTTTATGGGGACAGGGTAATTCACCCCTCCACTTT; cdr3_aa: CASSLWGQGNSPLHF
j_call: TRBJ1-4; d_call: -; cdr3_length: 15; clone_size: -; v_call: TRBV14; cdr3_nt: TGTGCCAGCAGCCCCTCTTATAGTCTTAATGAAAAACTGTTTTTT; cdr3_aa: CASSPSYSLNEKLFF
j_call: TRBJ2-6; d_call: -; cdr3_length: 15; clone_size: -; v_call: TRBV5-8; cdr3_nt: TGTGCCAGCCAGAAAGGGGGCTCTGGGGCCAACGTCCTGACTTTC; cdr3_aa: CASQKGGSGANVLTF
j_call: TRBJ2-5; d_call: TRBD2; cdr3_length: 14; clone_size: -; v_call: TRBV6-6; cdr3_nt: TGTGCCAGCAGTTACGGGTTAGCGGGGGAGACCCAGTACTTC; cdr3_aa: CASSYGLAGETQYF
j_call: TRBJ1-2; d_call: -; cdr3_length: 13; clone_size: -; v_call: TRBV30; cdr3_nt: TGTGCCTGGAATCGGGGTCTGGGCTATGGCTACACCTTC; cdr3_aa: CAWNRGLGYGYTF
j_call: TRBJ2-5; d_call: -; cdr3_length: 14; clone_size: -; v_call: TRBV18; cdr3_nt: TGTGCCAGCTCCCAGGACACTATGCGGGAGACCCAGTACTTC; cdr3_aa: CASSQDTMRETQYF
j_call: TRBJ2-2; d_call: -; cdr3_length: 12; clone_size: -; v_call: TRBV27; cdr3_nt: TGTGCCAGCAGCCGCGGTATCGGGGAGCTGTTTTTT; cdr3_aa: CASSRGIGELFF
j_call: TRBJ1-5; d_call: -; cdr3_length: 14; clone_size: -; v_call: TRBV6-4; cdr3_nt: TGTGCCAGCAGTTCCGATTATAGCAATCAGCCCCAGCATTTT; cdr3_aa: CASSSDYSNQPQHF
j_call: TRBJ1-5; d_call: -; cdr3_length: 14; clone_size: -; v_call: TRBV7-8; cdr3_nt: TGTGCCAGCAGCTTAGTCTGGCCGGAGCAGCCCCAGCATTTT; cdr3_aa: CASSLVWPEQPQHF
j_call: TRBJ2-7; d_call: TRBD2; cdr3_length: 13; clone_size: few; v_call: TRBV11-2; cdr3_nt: TGTGCCAGCAGCTTAGGGGAGGGATACGAGCAGTACTTC; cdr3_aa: CASSLGEGYEQYF
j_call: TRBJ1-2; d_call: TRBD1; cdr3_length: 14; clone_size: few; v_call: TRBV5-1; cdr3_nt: TGCGCCAGCAGCGACGACAGGGGGCGACATGGCTACACCTTC; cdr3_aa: CASSDDRGRHGYTF
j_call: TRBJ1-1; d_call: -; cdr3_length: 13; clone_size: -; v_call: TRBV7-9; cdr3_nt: TGTGCCAGCAGCTTAAATTCGGGCACTGAAGCTTTCTTT; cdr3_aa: CASSLNSGTEAFF
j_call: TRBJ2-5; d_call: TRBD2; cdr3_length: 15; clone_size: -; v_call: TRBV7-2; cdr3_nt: TGTGCCAGCAGCTTTTTGGGGACTAGGACTGAGACCCAGTACTTC; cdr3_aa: CASSFLGTRTETQYF
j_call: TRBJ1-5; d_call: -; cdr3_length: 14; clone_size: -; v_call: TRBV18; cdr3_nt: TGTGCCAGCTCACTTACGAATAGCAATCAGCCCCAGCATTTT; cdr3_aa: CASSLTNSNQPQHF
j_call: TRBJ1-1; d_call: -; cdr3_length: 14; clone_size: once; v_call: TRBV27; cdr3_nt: TGTGCCAGCAGATCGCGAGGCGGAGTCACTGAAGCTTTCTTT; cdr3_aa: CASRSRGGVTEAFF
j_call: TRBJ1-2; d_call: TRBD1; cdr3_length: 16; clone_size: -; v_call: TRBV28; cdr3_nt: TGTGCCAGCAGTGGACCCAACCCAGGGGGCGGCTATGGCTACACCTTC; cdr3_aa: CASSGPNPGGGYGYTF
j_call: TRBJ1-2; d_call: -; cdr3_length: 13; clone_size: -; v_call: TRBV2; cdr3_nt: TGTGCCAGCAGCGAGGGACGGTTCTACGGCTACACCTTC; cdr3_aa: CASSEGRFYGYTF
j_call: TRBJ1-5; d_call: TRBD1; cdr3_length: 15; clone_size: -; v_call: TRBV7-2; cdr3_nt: TGTGCCAGCAGTCCCGGGACAGGGGACATCGGGCCCCAGCATTTT; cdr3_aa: CASSPGTGDIGPQHF
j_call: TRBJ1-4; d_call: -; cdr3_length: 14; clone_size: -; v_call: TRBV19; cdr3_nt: TGTGCCAGTAGTATAGCCCGGGGACAAGGAAAACTGTTTTTT; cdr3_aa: CASSIARGQGKLFF